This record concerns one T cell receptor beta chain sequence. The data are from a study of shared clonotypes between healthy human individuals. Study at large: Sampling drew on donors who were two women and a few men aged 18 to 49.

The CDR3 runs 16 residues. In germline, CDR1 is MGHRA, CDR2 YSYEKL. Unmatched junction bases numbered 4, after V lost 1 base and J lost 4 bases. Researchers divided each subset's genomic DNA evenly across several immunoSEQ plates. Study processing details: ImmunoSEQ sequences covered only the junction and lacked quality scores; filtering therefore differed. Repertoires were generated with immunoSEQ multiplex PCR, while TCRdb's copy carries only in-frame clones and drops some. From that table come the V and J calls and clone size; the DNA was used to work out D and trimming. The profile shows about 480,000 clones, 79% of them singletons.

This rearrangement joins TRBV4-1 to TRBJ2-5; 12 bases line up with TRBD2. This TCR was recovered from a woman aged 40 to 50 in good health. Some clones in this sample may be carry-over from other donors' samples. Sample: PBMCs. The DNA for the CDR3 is TGCGCCAGCAGCCAAGTGACTAGCGGGAGCGGAGAGACCCAGTACTTC. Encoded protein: CASSQVTSGSGETQYF.